This T cell receptor beta chain was recorded in a study of T cell changes during pregnancy in multiple sclerosis. The repertoire was sequenced with immunoSEQ multiplex PCR; TCRdb's copy has only in-frame clones and lacks some. The sample lists under 40,000 clones, 90% occurring once. Trimming pared 3 bases from V and 0 bases from J, leaving 9 bases between. Germline values: CDR1 MNHEY, CDR2 SMNVEV (reference sequence). The length of the CDR3 is 14 residues. The material was CD8+ T cells from peripheral blood mononuclear cells, obtained in the first trimester of pregnancy. The chain couples TRBV27 to TRBJ2-7; possibly TRBD1 for D (5 bases). This TCR derives from a female donor with multiple sclerosis, enrolled in a pregnancy study. CDR3 sequence (DNA): TGTGCCAGCAGTTTGACAGTGAGCTCCTACGAGCAGTACTTC. It yields the protein CASSLTVSSYEQYF.